This entry lists 2 T cell receptor beta chains sequenced from one sample in a study of blood T cells in healthy people across ages. Alongside a J-beta primer mix, a sample-barcoded 5' primer served in a second PCR lasting 7 to 11 cycles. TCRdb passed the 5' RACE reads through MiXCR, listing each CDR3 protein once. This sample carries under 2,000,000 distinct CDR3 sequences, around half of them seen once, and the ten largest clones take roughly 2.1%. Material: blood. Source of these receptors: a woman between 40 and 50 years old in good health.

The chain joins TRBV4-1 to TRBJ2-5, with 13 positions matching TRBD2. The ends lost 3 bases at V and 2 bases at J; junction bases unmatched: 12. CDR3 length equals 19 residues. Per germline, CDR1 MGHRA and CDR2 YSYEKL. The DNA of the CDR3 is TGCGCCAGCAGCCACGGACTAGCGGGGGACCCTAAACCTCAAGAGACCCAGTACTTC. Translation: CASSHGLAGDPKPQETQYF.

This sequence joins TRBV7-3 and TRBJ2-5; D gene unclear. This CDR3 region has 13 residues. The V and J ends lost 3 bases and 5 bases respectively, with 10 bases between them. Per germline, CDR1 SGHTA and CDR2 FQGTGA. For the CDR3, the DNA is TGTGCCAGCAGCTTGCGCCCTGGGGAGACCCAGTACTTC. It codes for CASSLRPGETQYF.